This T cell receptor beta chain was retrieved from a study of vaccination effects on CD4 cells after COVID-19. J was trimmed by 14 bases and V by 4 bases; bases with no gene match: 12. Germline V CDR1 and CDR2: SEHNR, FQNEAQ (reference sequence). The CDR3 runs 15 residues. Sequencing in the ViraFEST assay came after antigen-specific CD4+ T cells had been expanded with viral peptide pools, which were used to stimulate PBMC. Culture lasted roughly 9 days before CD4+ T cell isolation. Vaccine recipients, nucleocapsid antibody negative, had no prior SARS-CoV-2 infection. Measured with immunoSEQ multiplex PCR; TCRdb has only the in-frame clones, and not every one. Among about 73,000 clones, 78% were seen once, and the ten largest hold 8% to 11%. Points on this clone: Its specificity is not known.

This receptor was identified in a human donor who received a COVID-19 vaccine. Sequenced material: CD4+ T cells from PBMCs cultured with SARS-CoV-2 spike peptides, taken before COVID-19 vaccination. The chain carries TRBV7-9 and TRBJ2-1; 12 bases match TRBD2. The CDR3 region is CASSYGTSGSRGEFF. In nucleotides, the CDR3 is TGTGCCAGCAGCTACGGGACTAGCGGGTCCAGGGGAGAGTTCTTC.